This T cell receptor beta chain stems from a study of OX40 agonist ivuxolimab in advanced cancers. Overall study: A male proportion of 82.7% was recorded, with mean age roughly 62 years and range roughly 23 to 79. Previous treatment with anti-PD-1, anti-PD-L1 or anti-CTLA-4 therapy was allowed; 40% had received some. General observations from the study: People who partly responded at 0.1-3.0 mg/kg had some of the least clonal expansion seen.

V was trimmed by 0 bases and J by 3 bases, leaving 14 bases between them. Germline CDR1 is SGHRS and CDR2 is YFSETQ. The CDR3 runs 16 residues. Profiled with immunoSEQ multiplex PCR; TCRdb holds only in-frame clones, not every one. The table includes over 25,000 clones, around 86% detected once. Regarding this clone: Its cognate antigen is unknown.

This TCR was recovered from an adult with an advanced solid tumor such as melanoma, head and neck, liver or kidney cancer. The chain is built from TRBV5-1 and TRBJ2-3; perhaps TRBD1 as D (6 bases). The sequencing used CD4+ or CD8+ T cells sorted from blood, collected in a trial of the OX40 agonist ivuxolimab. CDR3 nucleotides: TGCGCCAGCAGCTTGGCCGGACAGAGCATGACAGATACGCAGTATTTT. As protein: CASSLAGQSMTDTQYF.